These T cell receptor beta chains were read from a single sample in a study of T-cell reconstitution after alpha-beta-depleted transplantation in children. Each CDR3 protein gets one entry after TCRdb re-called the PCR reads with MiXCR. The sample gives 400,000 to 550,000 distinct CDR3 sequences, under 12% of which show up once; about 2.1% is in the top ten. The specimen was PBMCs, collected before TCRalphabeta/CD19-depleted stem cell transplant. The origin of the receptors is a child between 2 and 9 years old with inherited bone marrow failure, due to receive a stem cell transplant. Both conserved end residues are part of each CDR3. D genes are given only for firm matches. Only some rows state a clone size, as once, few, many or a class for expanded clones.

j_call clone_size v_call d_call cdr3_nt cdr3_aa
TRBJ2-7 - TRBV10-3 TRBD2 TGTGCCATCGGACTAGCGGGCGAACCGATTTACGAGCAGTACTTC CAIGLAGEPIYEQYF
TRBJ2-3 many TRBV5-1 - TGCGCCAGCAATTGGTCCCCTACAGATACGCAGTATTTT CASNWSPTDTQYF
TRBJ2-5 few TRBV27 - TGTGCCAGGCAGCGGCAAGAGACCCAGTACTTC CARQRQETQYF
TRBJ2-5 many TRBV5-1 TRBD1 TGCGCCAGCAGCTTGGGACAGGGGCAGCGGACCCAGTACTTC CASSLGQGQRTQYF
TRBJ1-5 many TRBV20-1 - TGCAGTGCTCGGGGCGGGGCGAGGAGCAATCAGCCCCAGCATTTT CSARGGARSNQPQHF
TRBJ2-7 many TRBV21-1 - TGTGCCAGCAGCAAAGAGAGGGACCCGGCCAAACCTAGGTCCTACGAGCAGTACTTC CASSKERDPAKPRSYEQYF
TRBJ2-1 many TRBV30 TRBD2 TGTGCCTGGGATTCTAGCGGGAGGGGGGATGAGCAGTTCTTC CAWDSSGRGDEQFF
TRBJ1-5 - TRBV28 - TGTGCCAGCAGGGCAGGGAACCAGCCCCAGCATTTT CASRAGNQPQHF
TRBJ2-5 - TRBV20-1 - TGCAGTGCTAGAGCACCTCCGGGACCTGAGACCCAGTACTTC CSARAPPGPETQYF
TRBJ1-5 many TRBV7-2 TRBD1 TGTGCCAGCAGCCTGGGACAGGGGGAAAACAATCAGCCCCAGCATTTT CASSLGQGENNQPQHF
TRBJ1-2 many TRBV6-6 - TGTGCCAGCAGTAAATACAGGGAACATGGCTACACCTTC CASSKYREHGYTF
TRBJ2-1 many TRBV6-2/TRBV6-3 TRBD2 TGTGCCAGCAGCAAGGGACTAGCGGGGAGGTTTGCCAATGAGCAGTTCTTC CASSKGLAGRFANEQFF
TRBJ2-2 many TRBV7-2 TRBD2 TGTGCCAGCAGCCAAAGGGGCGGGAGATTCGGGGAGCTGTTTTTT CASSQRGGRFGELFF
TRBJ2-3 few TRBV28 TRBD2 TGTGCCAGCAGTTACCCCGGACTAGCGGCAAGCACAGATACGCAGTATTTT CASSYPGLAASTDTQYF
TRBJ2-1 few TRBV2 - TGTGCCAGCAGCGCCGAGCGAGTCGGGTTGGATGAGCAGTTCTTC CASSAERVGLDEQFF
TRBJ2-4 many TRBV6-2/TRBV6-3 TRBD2 TGTGCCAGCGGAAAAAAGCGGGAGGAAAACATTCAGTACTTC CASGKKREENIQYF
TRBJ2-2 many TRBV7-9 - TGTGCCAGCAGCGCAGATGTGCCCGGGGAGCTGTTTTTT CASSADVPGELFF
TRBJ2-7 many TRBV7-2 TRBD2 TGTGCCAGCAGCTTTAGCGGGAGTGTGCGCGAGCAGTACTTC CASSFSGSVREQYF